This T cell receptor beta chain was obtained from a study of blood T cell repertoires in COVID-19. Study in general: The United States, Italy and Spain were the sources of the acute and convalescent COVID-19 samples. Sources were T cells, B-cell-depleted T cells, or PBMCs; the material itself was cDNA or gDNA.

Sequencing was performed with immunoSEQ multiplex PCR; in TCRdb, only in-frame clones are kept and a portion is missing. Of 53,000 or so clones listed, 76% are singletons. The CDR3 totals 12 residues. The germline CDR1 and CDR2 sequences are GTSNPN and SVGIG (reference sequence). V lost 2 bases and J 3 bases, leaving 5 bases between the germline ends. This chain links TRBV30 with TRBJ2-1, with D hard to call. The TCR sequence derives from a man aged 50 or older with active or convalescent COVID-19. The sequenced material came from peripheral blood. DNA for the CDR3: TGTGCCTGGAGTCGAGTCTACAATGAGCAGTTCTTC. Translation gives CAWSRVYNEQFF.